This entry is about one T cell receptor beta chain. This sample stems from a study of blood T cells in healthy people across ages. Together with a sample-barcoded 5' primer, a J-beta primer mix was included in a second PCR lasting about 6 to 11 cycles. TCRdb re-called the 5' RACE reads through MiXCR, storing one row per CDR3 protein. This sample has hundreds of thousands of distinct CDR3 sequences; approximately 31% occur once, and the top ten carry over 15%. This CDR3 is built from 11 residues. V lost 4 bases and J 5 bases, leaving 6 bases between the germline ends. From germline, CDR1 is DFQATT and CDR2 SNEGSKA (reference sequence).

The clonotype comes from a woman older than 75 in good health. The chain joins TRBV20-1 to TRBJ2-1; the D gene is possibly TRBD2 (5 bases). The sample taken for sequencing was blood. CDR3 nucleotide sequence: TGCAGTGCTATGAGGGACAATGAGCAGTTCTTC. Amino acid sequence: CSAMRDNEQFF.